Below, 17 T cell receptor beta chains from the same sample are listed, as sequenced in a study of T cell responses to AZD1222 COVID-19 vaccine. Method: immunoSEQ multiplex PCR; TCRdb's copy keeps in-frame clones and lacks some. The data hold 160,000 or so clones, with over 70% observed a single time. The material was peripheral blood, obtained 28 days after the second AZD1222 dose. These receptor sequences come from an adult who received the AZD1222 COVID-19 vaccine.

In its sample, this clone was seen once. This chain connects TRBV18 to TRBJ1-1; TRBD1 might be the D (6 bases). Trimming took off 1 base at V and 1 base at J, with 7 bases between the two ends. Germline V gives CDR1 KGHSH, CDR2 LQKENI. The CDR3 is made up of 14 amino acids. CDR3 region: CASSPQGQNTEAFF. DNA for the CDR3: TGTGCCAGCTCACCACAGGGACAGAACACTGAAGCTTTCTTT.

The chain is built from TRBV6-2 or TRBV6-3 and TRBJ2-2; D is perhaps TRBD2 (6 bases). The CDR3 loop spans 15 amino acids. Germline V gives CDR1 MNHEY, CDR2 SVGEGT. Trimming left V 5 bases short and J 4 bases short, with 14 bases between. The CDR3 region is CASSMRGARTGELFF. In DNA form, the CDR3 reads TGTGCCAGCAGTATGCGGGGCGCCCGCACCGGGGAGCTGTTTTTT.

This clone was counted once. V gene TRBV6-2 or TRBV6-3 combines with J gene TRBJ1-1; D is unclear. V was pared by 0 bases and J by 0 bases, with 5 bases between. The CDR3 is made up of 14 amino acids. Germline CDR1 and CDR2: MNHEY and SVGEGT. The CDR3 sequence: CASSYSSVNTEAFF. For the CDR3, the DNA is TGTGCCAGCAGTTACTCTTCTGTGAACACTGAAGCTTTCTTT.

This chain connects TRBV28 to TRBJ2-7; D may correspond to TRBD1 or TRBD2 (7 bases each). The CDR3 has 14 residues. Trimming removed 7 bases at V and 2 bases at J, with 15 bases between. The germline gives CDR1 MDHEN, CDR2 SYDVKM. The CDR3 protein is CASTPGGDAYEQYF. CDR3 sequence (DNA): TGTGCCAGCACTCCAGGGGGGGACGCCTACGAGCAGTACTTC. Looking up the rest from reference TRBV28 and TRBJ2-7 gives the full variable domain: DVKVTQSSRYLVKRTGEKVFLECVQDMDHENMFWYRQDPGLGLRLIYFSYDVKMKEKGDIPEGYSVSREKKERFSLILESASTNQTSMYLCASTPGGDAYEQYFGPGTRLTVT.

The chain joins TRBV27 to TRBJ1-2; the match to TRBD1 covers 7 bases. The CDR3 sequence is 12 residues long. Germline V lookup: CDR1 MNHEY, CDR2 SMNVEV (reference sequence). J gave up 7 bases and V 5 bases, and 4 bases lay outside the gene matches. The CDR3 DNA reads TGTGCCAGCAGTACAGGGGACTCTGGCTACACCTTC. Amino acid sequence: CASSTGDSGYTF.

The rearrangement uses TRBV5-1 and TRBJ1-3; no firm D call. Germline V gives CDR1 SGHRS, CDR2 YFSETQ. The V gene lost 1 base and the J gene lost 3 bases, with 11 bases spanning the gap. CDR3 length: 15 residues. CDR3 in amino acids: CASSLTPVGGNTIYF. CDR3 bases: TGCGCCAGCAGCTTGACACCGGTGGGTGGAAACACCATATATTTT.

This clone was detected once. The chain employs TRBV4-1 and TRBJ1-6; TRBD1 agrees at 7 bases. CDR3 size: 16 residues. Germline V gene data show CDR1 as MGHRA and CDR2 as YSYEKL. J lost 6 bases, V lost 2 bases, and 7 bases had no gene match. The chain's CDR3 is CASSQSGGAVNSPLHF. The CDR3 coding sequence is TGCGCCAGCAGCCAATCAGGGGGAGCGGTTAATTCACCCCTCCACTTT.

For this clone: The CDR3 ends on some other residue instead of the conserved phenylalanine or tryptophan, so this is likely a read error. Because the CDR3's place on the DNA is in doubt, the DNA is left out and the CDR3 is given as listed by TCRdb. The V call is TRBV29-1, the J call TRBJ2-2; whether TRBD2, the table's D call, matches the DNA was not checked. The CDR3 region is 8 residues in length, termini included. Germline CDR1 is SQVTM and CDR2 is ANQGSEA. The CDR3 here is CSVVPGRG.

This clone was observed once. This rearrangement joins TRBV19 to TRBJ1-2; D is uncertain. The CDR3 runs 16 residues. V dropped 6 bases and J dropped 0 bases, with 17 bases sitting between them. Germline V gene sequence: CDR1 LNHDA, CDR2 SQIVND (reference sequence). This chain's CDR3 is CASRTGRMVSNYGYTF. CDR3 in DNA: TGTGCCAGTAGAACGGGCCGGATGGTATCTAACTATGGCTACACCTTC.

This clone has a handful of counts. The gene calls are TRBV18 and TRBJ2-2; D unclear. Per germline, CDR1 KGHSH and CDR2 LQKENI. Between the trimmed V and J ends, which lost 3 bases and 0 bases, there was a span of 8 bases. This CDR3 spans 15 amino acids. The CDR3: CASSPQNSNTGELFF. In nucleotides, the CDR3 is TGTGCCAGCTCACCTCAAAATTCGAACACCGGGGAGCTGTTTTTT.

This clone was counted a few times. V and J are TRBV28 and TRBJ2-1; the D is unclear. Germline V CDR1 and CDR2: MDHEN, SYDVKM. This CDR3 has 11 residues. V was trimmed by 5 bases and J by 8 bases, leaving 7 bases between them. The CDR3 coding sequence is TGTGCCAGCAGTAGGTCCGATGAGCAGTTCTTC. This sequence encodes CASSRSDEQFF.

This clone was seen a single time. V and J are TRBV18 and TRBJ2-5; 9 bases agree with TRBD2. The CDR3 is made up of 18 amino acids. Trimming took 3 bases from V and 1 from J; bases not matched to a gene: 12. Germline V gives CDR1 KGHSH, CDR2 LQKENI. The CDR3 loop is CASSPTSGSFNLQETQYF. The CDR3 region has the DNA TGTGCCAGCTCACCGACTAGCGGATCGTTCAATCTCCAAGAGACCCAGTACTTC.

The chain links TRBV10-3 to TRBJ2-1; D is ambiguous. V lost 11 bases to trimming and J lost 12 bases, with 14 bases between them. This CDR3 has 10 amino acids. Germline assignment: CDR1 ENHRY and CDR2 SYGVKD. This CDR3 reads CALRALGQFF. In DNA, the CDR3 is TGTGCCCTCCGGGCCCTCGGGCAGTTCTTC.

The chain couples TRBV5-8 to TRBJ2-5; 9 nucleotides line up with TRBD2. Trimming removed 4 bases from V and 4 bases from J; junction bases left unmatched: 11. There are 16 residues in the CDR3. Germline loops: CDR1 SGHTS, CDR2 YDEGEE. In nucleotides, the CDR3 is TGTGCCAGCAGCCTGGGGCTAGCGGGAAACTCAGAGACCCAGTACTTC. It codes for CASSLGLAGNSETQYF.

The rearrangement joins TRBV25-1 to TRBJ1-2, with 10 bases lining up with TRBD1. The ends lost 4 bases at V and 7 bases at J; junction bases unmatched: 6. Germline CDR1 and CDR2: MGHDK and SYGVNS. This CDR3 region has 14 residues. CDR3 loop: CASSGWGQGSGYTF. CDR3 DNA: TGTGCCAGCAGTGGTTGGGGACAGGGGTCTGGCTACACCTTC.

This chain connects TRBV28 to TRBJ1-5, with a possible D match to TRBD1 (6 bases). Trimming pared 4 bases from V and 6 bases from J, leaving 13 bases between. This CDR3 comprises 14 residues. CDR1 is MDHEN, CDR2 SYDVKM, per germline. The CDR3 sequence: CASSYPGAGQPQHF. CDR3 DNA sequence: TGTGCCAGCAGTTATCCAGGGGCCGGTCAGCCCCAGCATTTT.

The gene calls are TRBV27 and TRBJ1-2; a possible D gene is TRBD1 (5 bases). Germline assignment: CDR1 MNHEY and CDR2 SMNVEV (reference sequence). CDR3 length: 13 amino acids. V was pared by 6 bases and J by 4 bases, with 12 bases between. CDR3: CASSLTGGYGYTF. DNA of the CDR3: TGTGCCAGCAGCCTAACGGGGGGCTATGGCTACACCTTC.